The sequence of this T cell receptor (beta chain) was determined in a study of CD8 T cells in Susac syndrome. Study-wide results and limits: As the study acknowledged, the number of individuals in its TCR sequencing and HLA analysis was relatively small.

On this clonotype: As yet, its antigen is unknown.

This CDR3 has 14 amino acids. CDR1 and CDR2 from the germline V gene are SQVTM and ANQGSEA. After removal of 6 bases from V and 5 bases from J, the junction contained 10 bases not matched to a gene. RNA totalling about 0.5 to 1 ug underwent reverse transcription with random hexamers. One entry per CDR3 protein, called by TCRdb with MiXCR from the immunoSEQ multiplex PCR reads. Of around 200,000 distinct CDR3 sequences in the sample, around 95% were seen once. The multiple sclerosis controls, all treatment-naive patients, had relapsing-remitting disease that was stable or active. The clonotype was recovered from a human donor with multiple sclerosis. This chain links TRBV29-1 with TRBJ2-5; TRBD2 agrees at 9 bases. Sequenced material: CD4+ T cells from PBMCs. Here the CDR3 reads CSVALAGVGETQYF. As DNA, the CDR3 is TGCAGCGTCGCTTTAGCGGGGGTAGGGGAGACCCAGTACTTC. Full variable domain (rest looked up from reference TRBV29-1 and TRBJ2-5): SAVISQKPSRDICQRGTSLTIQCQVDSQVTMMFWYRQQPGQSLTLIATANQGSEATYESGFVIDKFPISRPNLTFSTLTVSNMSPEDSSIYLCSVALAGVGETQYFGPGTRLLVL.